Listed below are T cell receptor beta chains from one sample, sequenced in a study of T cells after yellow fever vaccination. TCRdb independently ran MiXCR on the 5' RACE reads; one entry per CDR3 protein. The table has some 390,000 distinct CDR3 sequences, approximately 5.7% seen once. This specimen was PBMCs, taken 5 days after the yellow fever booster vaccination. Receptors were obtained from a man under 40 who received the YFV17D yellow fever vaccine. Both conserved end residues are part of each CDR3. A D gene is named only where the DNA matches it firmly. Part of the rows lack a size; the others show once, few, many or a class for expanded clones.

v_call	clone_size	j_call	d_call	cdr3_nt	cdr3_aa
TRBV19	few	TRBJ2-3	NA	TGTGCCACCTCTGTCGGACACTCAGATACGCAGTATTTT	CATSVGHSDTQYF
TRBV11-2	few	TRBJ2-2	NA	TGTGCCAGCAGTCGTACTAGCTCAAGGAATGGCTTCACCGGGGAGCTGTTTTTT	CASSRTSSRNGFTGELFF
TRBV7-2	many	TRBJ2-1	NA	TGTGCCAGCAGCTTTAAAGTAGGCCCCAATGAGCAGTTCTTC	CASSFKVGPNEQFF
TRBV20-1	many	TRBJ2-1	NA	TGCAGTGCCCTGGCGACTAAGCCATTAAAAAATGAGCAGTTCTTC	CSALATKPLKNEQFF
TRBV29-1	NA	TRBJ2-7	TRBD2	TGCAGCGTTACGCTAGCGGGAGGGCCCTCCTACGAGCAGTACTTC	CSVTLAGGPSYEQYF
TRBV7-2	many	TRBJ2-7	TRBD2	TGTGCCAGCAGCACATTATCACTAGCGGACTACGAGCAGTACTTC	CASSTLSLADYEQYF
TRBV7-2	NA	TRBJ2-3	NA	TGTGCCAGCAGCTTGACAGGTCTGGGCACAGATACGCAGTATTTT	CASSLTGLGTDTQYF
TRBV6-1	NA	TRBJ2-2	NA	TGTGCCAGCAGTGAGCCGTCGGGGAGAGACACCGGGGAGCTGTTTTTT	CASSEPSGRDTGELFF
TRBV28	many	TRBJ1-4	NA	TGTGCCAGCAGTTTCAGCCTGTCTGAAAAACTGTTTTTT	CASSFSLSEKLFF
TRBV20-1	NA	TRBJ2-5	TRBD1	TGCAGTGCTAGAGATGCTAATGGACAGGGCTGGGAGACCCAGTACTTC	CSARDANGQGWETQYF
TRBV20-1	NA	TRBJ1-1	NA	TGCAGTGCTAGGCAGGGAGAAGCTTTCTTT	CSARQGEAFF
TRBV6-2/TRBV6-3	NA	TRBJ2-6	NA	TGTGCCAGCAGTCCCCTTGAACAGGGCCCAGGGTCTGGGGCCAACGTCCTGACTTTC	CASSPLEQGPGSGANVLTF
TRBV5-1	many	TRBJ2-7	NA	TGCGCCAGCAGCTTGAGGGTTAACAGAGCATCCGGCGAGCAGTACTTC	CASSLRVNRASGEQYF
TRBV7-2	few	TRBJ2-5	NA	TGTGCCAGCAGCGGCAGGGTTCGGGAGACCCAGTACTTC	CASSGRVRETQYF
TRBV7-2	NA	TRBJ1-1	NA	TGTGCCAGCAGCTTTTCAGGGGCGGTAATGGCTGAAGCTTTCTTT	CASSFSGAVMAEAFF
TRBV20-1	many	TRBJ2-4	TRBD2	TGCAGTGCTAGAAGTCTAGCGGGAGGGCCTGGTCGAGGCATTCAGTACTTC	CSARSLAGGPGRGIQYF